The 32 T cell receptor beta chains below come from one sample, sequenced in a study of T-cell memory formation after mild COVID-19. TCRdb used MiXCR to reprocess the 5' RACE reads, holding one entry per CDR3 protein. The sample contains about 260,000 distinct CDR3 sequences, less than 9.5% of which appear only once. The sequencing sample was made of PBMCs or a T cell subset sorted from them (not recorded which). The source is a man aged 18 to 30 who had mild COVID-19 (a few samples of this study predate the infection). Cell type and time point are not known.

This chain uses TRBV18 with TRBJ2-3; D not certain. Trimming left V 1 base short and J 0 bases short, with 11 bases between. Germline V gene lookup returns CDR1 KGHSH and CDR2 LQKENI. This CDR3 contains 16 residues. CDR3 sequence: CASSPRVRLSTDTQYF. CDR3 sequence (DNA): TGTGCCAGCTCACCACGGGTCCGACTCAGCACAGATACGCAGTATTTT.

This clonotype was observed a few times. The rearrangement uses TRBV7-8 and TRBJ2-1; the D is unclear. Germline assignment: CDR1 SGHVS and CDR2 FQNEAQ. Trimming took 3 bases from V and 1 from J, leaving 7 bases between them. This CDR3 has 14 residues. The CDR3 region is CASSFSRSYNEQFF. CDR3 in DNA: TGTGCCAGCAGCTTTAGCAGATCCTACAATGAGCAGTTCTTC.

The chain carries TRBV6-5 and TRBJ2-7, with no clear D. CDR3 size: 12 residues. The germline V gene encodes CDR1 MNHEY and CDR2 SVGAGI. Trimming removed 6 bases from V and 5 bases from J, with 11 bases in between. The CDR3 coding sequence is TGTGCCAGCAGCCAAGGACCCCACGAGCAGTACTTC. Translated, it gives CASSQGPHEQYF.

The CDR3 sequence is CASSLRQKMNTEAFF. In DNA, the CDR3 is TGCGCCAGCAGCTTGAGGCAGAAAATGAACACTGAAGCTTTCTTT. The chain combines TRBV5-1 with TRBJ1-1; no clear D. Germline CDR1 SGHRS, CDR2 YFSETQ. This CDR3 has 15 amino acids. Trimming removed 1 base at V and 0 bases at J, with 10 bases between. The full variable domain, in which reference TRBV5-1 and TRBJ1-1 provide the parts outside the CDR3, is KAGVTQTPRYLIKTRGQQVTLSCSPISGHRSVSWYQQTPGQGLQFLFEYFSETQRNKGNFPGRFSGRQFSNSRSEMNVSTLELGDSALYLCASSLRQKMNTEAFFGQGTRLTVV.

The sample holds a few counts of this clonotype. The chain joins TRBV4-3 to TRBJ1-3; no reliable D call. The CDR3 is 16 residues long. The V end lost 0 bases, the J end lost 0 bases, and 9 bases lay between the germline ends. Germline CDR1 LGHNA, CDR2 YSLEER. CDR3 residues: CASSQERLSSGNTIYF. CDR3 in DNA: TGCGCCAGCAGCCAAGAACGGCTGAGCTCTGGAAACACCATATATTTT.

The chain is built from TRBV3-1 and TRBJ1-2; TRBD1 matches at 7 bases. CDR1 and CDR2 from the germline V gene are LGHDT and YNNKEL (reference sequence). V was pared by 5 bases and J by 8 bases, with 8 bases of the junction left unmatched. This CDR3 spans 13 amino acids. The CDR3 loop reads CASSLQGRAGYTF. CDR3 nucleotides: TGTGCCAGCAGCTTACAGGGGCGCGCGGGCTACACCTTC.

The CDR3 DNA is TGTGCCAGCAGCCCGTGGGCGGGGGGAATGGAGACCCAGTACTTC. It translates to CASSPWAGGMETQYF. The V gene is TRBV7-2, the J gene TRBJ2-5; TRBD2 matches 8 bases. The CDR3 contains 15 residues. From germline, CDR1 is SGHTA and CDR2 FQGNSA. Trimming took 5 bases from V and 5 from J; bases not matched to a gene: 10.

This chain links TRBV4-2 with TRBJ2-5, with TRBD2 matching over 10 bases. The V segment lost 0 bases and the J segment 5 bases; nucleotides outside the gene matches: 12. This CDR3 has 18 amino acids. The V gene's germline CDR1 is LGHNA and CDR2 YNFKEQ. In DNA, the CDR3 is TGTGCCAGCAGCCAAGAGGGTGGAGAAGCGGGGGGGATCGAGACCCAGTACTTC. Its protein is CASSQEGGEAGGIETQYF.

This rearrangement joins TRBV24-1 to TRBJ2-1, with unresolved D. The CDR3 sequence is 13 residues long. In germline, CDR1 is KGHDR, CDR2 SFDVKD. Trimming removed 3 bases at V and 8 bases at J, with 10 bases between. For the CDR3, the DNA is TGTGCCACCAGTGATGGGCCATTAGATGAGCAGTTCTTC. This encodes CATSDGPLDEQFF.

This clonotype was detected ten times or more. The chain recombines TRBV12-3 or TRBV12-4 with TRBJ2-3, with 7 positions matching TRBD1. The V and J ends lost 3 bases and 2 bases, in that order; junction bases with no gene match: 14. This CDR3 has 18 amino acids. The CDR3 loop reads CASSLMSLGTVYTDTQYF. The DNA of the CDR3 is TGTGCCAGCAGTTTGATGAGTCTTGGGACAGTCTACACAGATACGCAGTATTTT.

The rearrangement uses TRBV12-3 or TRBV12-4 and TRBJ1-1, with unresolved D. The CDR3 runs 15 residues. The V end lost 6 bases, the J end lost 3 bases, and 17 bases lay between the germline ends. CDR3 nucleotide sequence: TGTGCCAGCAGCACTTCATCCCCGGCGGACACTGAAGCTTTCTTT. Its translation is CASSTSSPADTEAFF.

DNA of the CDR3: TGTGCCAGTACCAATACGGTCGGAACCCAGGTCTATGGCTACACCTTC. This gives the protein CASTNTVGTQVYGYTF. The V call is TRBV9, the J call TRBJ1-2; D is ambiguous. This CDR3 contains 16 residues. Germline V gene sequence: CDR1 SGDLS, CDR2 YYNGEE. Trimming took off 8 bases at V and 4 bases at J, with 24 bases between the two ends.

This chain links TRBV6-6 with TRBJ2-3, with 9 bases matching TRBD2. The CDR3 is made up of 16 amino acids. V lost 1 base to trimming and J lost 1 base; unmatched junction nucleotides: 3. Germline V CDR1 and CDR2: MNHNY, SVGAGI (reference sequence). The CDR3 reads CASSYWVAGGTDTQYF. The DNA for the CDR3 is TGTGCCAGCAGTTACTGGGTAGCGGGGGGCACAGATACGCAGTATTTT.

CDR3 DNA sequence: TGTGCCAGCAGCGTGGGGCAGGGCATCGGGGAGCTGTTTTTT. It is translated as CASSVGQGIGELFF. The J gene is TRBJ2-2, the V gene TRBV9, with a weak D call TRBD1 (5 bases). The CDR3 has 14 residues. Germline CDR1 SGDLS, CDR2 YYNGEE. V lost 2 bases, J lost 7 bases, and 12 bases lay in between.

The V call is TRBV5-4, the J call TRBJ2-3; perhaps D is TRBD1 or TRBD2 (6 bases each). Per the germline V gene, CDR1 is SGHNT and CDR2 is YYREEE (reference sequence). Trimming took off 2 bases at V and 4 bases at J, with 14 bases between the two ends. This CDR3 is 15 amino acids long. CDR3 amino acids: CASSFRGGVADTQYF. CDR3 nucleotide sequence: TGTGCCAGCAGCTTCAGGGGCGGGGTCGCAGATACGCAGTATTTT.

This clonotype was found many times. The chain couples TRBV6-5 to TRBJ2-3, with a possible D match to TRBD2 (6 bases). CDR3 length: 15 residues. Germline V CDR1 and CDR2: MNHEY, SVGAGI. The V end was cut by 7 bases, the J end by 2 bases, with 16 bases between. This CDR3 is CASISWGGSTDTQYF. In nucleotides, the CDR3 is TGTGCCAGCATCAGTTGGGGAGGATCCACAGATACGCAGTATTTT.

The J gene is TRBJ1-1, the V gene TRBV20-1; the D gene is possibly TRBD1 (5 bases). The V end lost 0 bases, the J end lost 0 bases, and 8 bases lay between the germline ends. This CDR3 has 14 residues. CDR1 is DFQATT, CDR2 SNEGSKA, per germline (reference sequence). CDR3: CSAREGRVNTEAFF. The CDR3 DNA is TGCAGTGCTAGAGAAGGCAGGGTGAACACTGAAGCTTTCTTT.

The chain carries TRBV7-3 and TRBJ2-1, with 11 nucleotides matching TRBD2. The CDR3 runs to 15 residues. From germline, CDR1 is SGHTA and CDR2 FQGTGA. V was pared by 0 bases and J by 7 bases, with 2 bases of the junction left unmatched. In DNA, the CDR3 is TGTGCCAGCAGCTTAACGACTAGCGGGGTGAATGAGCAGTTCTTC. The encoded protein is CASSLTTSGVNEQFF.

The chain joins TRBV27 to TRBJ2-6; 12 bases match TRBD1. Germline assignment: CDR1 MNHEY and CDR2 SMNVEV (reference sequence). The CDR3 spans 17 residues. V gave up 3 bases and J gave up 2 bases; unmatched junction bases: 2. CDR3 sequence (DNA): TGTGCCAGCAGTTTTGGGACAGGGGGCGCTGGGGCCAACGTCCTGACTTTC. It specifies CASSFGTGGAGANVLTF.

This clonotype was detected many times. This chain uses TRBV6-4 with TRBJ2-1; tentatively, D is TRBD2 (7 bases). Germline CDR1 is MRHNA and CDR2 is SNTAGT. CDR3 length: 13 residues. V shed 2 bases and J shed 7 bases, with 9 bases lying between them. In DNA, the CDR3 is TGTGCCAGCAGTGACGAGGGGGGGAATGAGCAGTTCTTC. Its translation is CASSDEGGNEQFF.

The chain recombines TRBV9 with TRBJ1-1, with 8 bases fitting TRBD1. The CDR3 has 15 amino acids. The germline V gene encodes CDR1 SGDLS and CDR2 YYNGEE. The V and J ends lost 3 bases and 5 bases, in that order; junction bases with no gene match: 9. CDR3 sequence (DNA): TGTGCCAGCAGCGCGGAGGACAGGGAGAGGACTGAAGCTTTCTTT. The encoded protein is CASSAEDRERTEAFF.

This sequence joins TRBV9 and TRBJ2-7, with D possibly matching TRBD2 (6 bases). Trimming took off 0 bases at V and 5 bases at J, with 9 bases between the two ends. The CDR3 spans 13 residues. Germline V gives CDR1 SGDLS, CDR2 YYNGEE. This CDR3 reads CASSVAGRNEQYF. The CDR3, as DNA: TGTGCCAGCAGCGTAGCAGGGAGGAACGAGCAGTACTTC.

This clonotype came up many times. The V and J genes are TRBV7-7 and TRBJ1-5; no reliable D call. Germline V gives CDR1 SSHAT, CDR2 FNYEAQ (reference sequence). CDR3 length: 12 amino acids. V was trimmed by 2 bases and J by 13 bases, leaving 12 bases between them. The CDR3 reads CASSLKSGFQHF. The CDR3 DNA follows: TGTGCCAGCAGCTTAAAGTCGGGGTTTCAGCATTTT.

This clonotype was counted a few times. The rearrangement links TRBV4-1 to TRBJ2-5; D ambiguous. V lost 0 bases to trimming and J lost 7 bases, with 9 bases between them. The CDR3 length is 13 residues. Germline V gives CDR1 MGHRA, CDR2 YSYEKL. The CDR3 DNA reads as TGCGCCAGCAGCCAAGAGGCTTCGGGGACCCAGTACTTC. Protein product: CASSQEASGTQYF.

The V call is TRBV7-2, the J call TRBJ2-3; TRBD1 matches at 9 bases. V shed 0 bases and J 7 bases; nucleotides not matched to a gene: 8. CDR3 size: 16 residues. CDR1 is SGHTA, CDR2 FQGNSA, per germline. The CDR3 reads CASSLARTGDKHTQYF. The CDR3 bases are TGTGCCAGCAGCTTAGCGAGGACAGGGGATAAACATACGCAGTATTTT.

V and J are TRBV29-1 and TRBJ2-7; possibly TRBD2 for D (7 bases). The V gene's germline CDR1 is SQVTM and CDR2 ANQGSEA. Trimming left V 0 bases short and J 4 bases short, with 10 bases between. The CDR3 length is 13 residues. Here the CDR3 reads CSVEDAGAYEQYF. CDR3 nucleotides: TGCAGCGTTGAAGACGCGGGGGCTTACGAGCAGTACTTC.

This clonotype turned up a few times. This rearrangement joins TRBV7-9 to TRBJ2-2; 7 nucleotides match TRBD1. V lost 5 bases and J lost 1; bases outside the gene matches: 4. The germline V gene has CDR1 SEHNR and CDR2 FQNEAQ (reference sequence). The CDR3 extends over 15 amino acids. CDR3 sequence (DNA): TGTGCCAGCAGCCTCCGGGACAGGAACACCGGGGAGCTGTTTTTT. This translates into CASSLRDRNTGELFF.

This clonotype was seen a few times. V and J are TRBV3-1 and TRBJ1-1, with D maybe TRBD1 (5 bases). Trimming stripped 2 bases from V and 2 bases from J, with 15 bases between. The CDR3 length is 16 residues. The germline V gene has CDR1 LGHDT and CDR2 YNNKEL (reference sequence). The CDR3 nucleotides read TGTGCCAGCAGCCAACCCCAGACAGAGCCTAACACTGAAGCTTTCTTT. Its translation: CASSQPQTEPNTEAFF.

This clonotype occurred a few times. This chain connects TRBV12-3 or TRBV12-4 to TRBJ2-3; a weak D match, TRBD2 (5 bases). Trimming left V 6 bases short and J 1 base short, with 14 bases between. The CDR3 extends over 15 amino acids. The CDR3 protein is CASSPGNGGTDTQYF. CDR3 in DNA: TGTGCCAGCAGCCCCGGGAACGGGGGCACAGATACGCAGTATTTT.

In its sample, this clonotype was seen a few times. The CDR3, as DNA: TGTGCCAGCAGCGTAGGCTTAGCGGCGTACCAAGAGACCCAGTACTTC. Translation gives CASSVGLAAYQETQYF. The chain links TRBV9 to TRBJ2-5, with D possibly TRBD2 on 6 matching bases. CDR3 length: 16 amino acids. V was shortened by 0 bases and J by 0 bases, with 12 bases between the two germline ends. From germline, CDR1 is SGDLS and CDR2 YYNGEE. The full variable domain, with the rest looked up from reference TRBV9 and TRBJ2-5, is DSGVTQTPKHLITATGQRVTLRCSPRSGDLSVYWYQQSLDQGLQFLIQYYNGEERAKGNILERFSAQQFPDLHSELNLSSLELGDSALYFCASSVGLAAYQETQYFGPGTRLLVL.

The sample holds a few counts of this clonotype. The chain couples TRBV7-9 to TRBJ2-3, with 8 nucleotides matching TRBD2. The CDR3 is 16 amino acids. Unmatched junction bases numbered 7, after V lost 5 bases and J lost 0 bases. CDR1 is SEHNR, CDR2 FQNEAQ, per germline (reference sequence). The CDR3 DNA reads TGTGCCAGCAGCCCGCTAGCGGGTTCCAGCACAGATACGCAGTATTTT. Its protein is CASSPLAGSSTDTQYF.

J is TRBJ1-1 and V is TRBV27, with D perhaps TRBD1 (5 bases). Germline CDR1 reads MNHEY; CDR2 reads SMNVEV (reference sequence). With 6 bases removed from V and 1 base from J, the gap between germline ends came to 15 bases. The CDR3 length is 15 residues. The CDR3: CASSQPGRANTEAFF. As DNA, the CDR3 is TGTGCCAGCAGCCAACCGGGCAGGGCGAACACTGAAGCTTTCTTT.